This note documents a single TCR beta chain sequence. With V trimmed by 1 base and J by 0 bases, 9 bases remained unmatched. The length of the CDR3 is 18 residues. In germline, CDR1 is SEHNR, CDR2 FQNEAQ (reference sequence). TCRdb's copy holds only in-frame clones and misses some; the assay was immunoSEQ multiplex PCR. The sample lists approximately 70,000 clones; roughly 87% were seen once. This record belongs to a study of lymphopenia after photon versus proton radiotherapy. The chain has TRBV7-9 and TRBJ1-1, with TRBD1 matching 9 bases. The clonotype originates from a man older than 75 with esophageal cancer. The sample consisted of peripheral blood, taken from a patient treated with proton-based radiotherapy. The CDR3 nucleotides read TGTGCCAGCAGCTTAGGGGCGACAGGGGGTAAGATGAACACTGAAGCTTTCTTT. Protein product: CASSLGATGGKMNTEAFF.